Below are 21 T cell receptor beta chains sequenced from a single sample in a study of shared clonotypes between healthy human individuals. The assay was immunoSEQ multiplex PCR, and TCRdb's table has in-frame clones only and misses some. The sample lists roughly 500,000 clones, around 95% seen once, with about 0.06% in the top ten. The source material was naive CD4+ T cells sorted from blood. Subset given: CD45RA+ positively selected. These receptors came from a woman in her 30s in good health.

This clone was seen more than once but under ten times. V gene TRBV6-1 combines with J gene TRBJ1-3; D not certain. The germline gives CDR1 MNHNS, CDR2 SASEGT. Trimming removed 1 base at V and 2 bases at J, with 3 bases between. CDR3 length equals 13 residues. CDR3 sequence (DNA): TGTGCCAGCAGTGAAGTGGCTGGAAACACCATATATTTT. Protein product: CASSEVAGNTIYF.

The chain combines TRBV4-1 with TRBJ2-7; D is perhaps TRBD2 (7 bases). Per germline, CDR1 MGHRA and CDR2 YSYEKL. This CDR3 has 16 amino acids. Trimming took 4 bases from V and 2 from J, leaving 18 bases between them. In DNA, the CDR3 is TGCGCCAGCAGCCGATTCGGGGGCGGGAGTACCTACGAGCAGTACTTC. The encoded protein is CASSRFGGGSTYEQYF.

The chain uses TRBV6-1 and TRBJ1-2; TRBD1 matches at 10 bases. The V and J ends lost 11 bases and 3 bases, in that order; junction bases with no gene match: 12. The germline V gene encodes CDR1 MNHNS and CDR2 SASEGT. This CDR3 comprises 15 residues. The CDR3 reads CASIGTGARDYGYTF. As DNA, the CDR3 is TGTGCCTCGATAGGGACAGGGGCGCGGGACTATGGCTACACCTTC.

This chain links TRBV5-1 with TRBJ2-7; weak D call: TRBD2 (5 bases). The germline V gene has CDR1 SGHRS and CDR2 YFSETQ. Trimming pared 4 bases from V and 3 bases from J, leaving 11 bases between. The CDR3 has 13 amino acids. The CDR3 coding sequence is TGCGCCAGCAGCGGAGTGGGAGTCTACGAGCAGTACTTC. Translated: CASSGVGVYEQYF.

The J gene is TRBJ2-7, the V gene TRBV28; the match to TRBD2 covers 14 bases. CDR3 length equals 14 residues. Looked up from germline, CDR1 is MDHEN and CDR2 is SYDVKM. J gave up 9 bases and V 10 bases, and 11 bases lay outside the gene matches. The CDR3 DNA reads TGTGCCACCTGCCCGACTAGCGGGAGGGCCGGGCAGTACTTC. This sequence encodes CATCPTSGRAGQYF. Combining the CDR3 with reference TRBV28 and TRBJ2-7 gives the whole variable domain DVKVTQSSRYLVKRTGEKVFLECVQDMDHENMFWYRQDPGLGLRLIYFSYDVKMKEKGDIPEGYSVSREKKERFSLILESASTNQTSMYLCATCPTSGRAGQYFGPGTRLTVT.

The rearrangement links TRBV29-1 to TRBJ2-5; D may be TRBD1 or TRBD2 (5 bases each). The DNA end lines up better with TRBJ2-7; the J call may be wrong. The germline V gene has CDR1 SQVTM and CDR2 ANQGSEA. The CDR3 extends over 11 amino acids. In DNA form, the CDR3 reads TGCAGCGCCGGGACGGACTACGAGCAGTACTTC. This codes for CSAGTDYEQYF.

A single count supports this clone. CDR3 DNA sequence: TGCGCCAGCAGCTTGATGACTGCGAACACCGGGGAGCTGTTTTTT. It translates to CASSLMTANTGELFF. The genes are TRBV5-1 and TRBJ2-2; D ambiguous. Trimming shortened V by 1 base and J by 0 bases, and 7 bases separated the two germline ends. This CDR3 comprises 15 residues. The V gene's germline CDR1 is SGHRS and CDR2 YFSETQ.

The gene calls are TRBV6-5 and TRBJ2-1, with TRBD1 as a possible D gene (6 bases). The CDR3 contains 15 residues. CDR1 is MNHEY and CDR2 is SVGAGI in the germline V gene. Trimming stripped 2 bases from V and 1 base from J, with 9 bases between. In DNA, the CDR3 is TGTGCCAGCAGTTACAACAGGGAATCCTACAATGAGCAGTTCTTC. It codes for CASSYNRESYNEQFF.

The chain employs TRBV7-2 and TRBJ2-3; D possibly matches TRBD1 or TRBD2 (5 bases each). Germline lookup yields CDR1 SGHTA and CDR2 FQGNSA. The V end lost 2 bases, the J end lost 4 bases, and 10 bases lay between the germline ends. The CDR3 has 14 residues. CDR3 loop: CASSLYGTADTQYF. CDR3 bases: TGTGCCAGCAGCTTATACGGGACCGCAGATACGCAGTATTTT.

The V call is TRBV7-9, the J call TRBJ2-3; 8 nucleotides match TRBD2. Germline loops: CDR1 SEHNR, CDR2 FQNEAQ (reference sequence). V was clipped by 5 bases and J by 2 bases; unmatched bases: 9. The length of the CDR3 is 16 residues. The CDR3 region has the DNA TGTGCCAGCAGCCAACTCGCAGCGGGAGCCACAGATACGCAGTATTTT. It encodes CASSQLAAGATDTQYF. Full variable domain (outside the CDR3, taken from reference TRBV7-9 and TRBJ2-3): DTGVSQNPRHKITKRGQNVTFRCDPISEHNRLYWYRQTLGQGPEFLTYFQNEAQLEKSRLLSDRFSAERPKGSFSTLEIQRTEQGDSAMYLCASSQLAAGATDTQYFGPGTRLTVL.

The count of this clone is one. This sequence joins TRBV5-1 and TRBJ2-1, with D unclear. The CDR3 spans 15 residues. The germline gives CDR1 SGHRS, CDR2 YFSETQ. V lost 6 bases, J lost 0 bases, and 13 bases lay in between. In DNA, the CDR3 is TGCGCCAGCACTTCTATCGCCAACTCCTACAATGAGCAGTTCTTC. Amino acid sequence: CASTSIANSYNEQFF.

The chain combines TRBV7-6 with TRBJ2-7; 8 positions agree with TRBD2. There are 14 residues in the CDR3. Per germline, CDR1 SGHVS and CDR2 FNYEAQ. Unmatched junction bases numbered 9, after V lost 7 bases and J lost 4 bases. Written as DNA, the CDR3 is TGTGCCAGCACATTAGCGGGACAATTGTACGAGCAGTACTTC. Encoded protein: CASTLAGQLYEQYF.

The rearrangement links TRBV6-5 to TRBJ1-4, with D perhaps TRBD1 (5 bases). The CDR3 sequence is 14 residues long. In germline, CDR1 is MNHEY, CDR2 SVGAGI. Trimming took 0 bases from V and 5 from J, leaving 7 bases between them. This CDR3 is CASSYSGGNEKLFF. Here the CDR3 DNA reads TGTGCCAGCAGTTACTCCGGGGGAAATGAAAAACTGTTTTTT.

The chain combines TRBV5-5 with TRBJ2-5; 7 bases align to TRBD1. CDR1 SGHKS and CDR2 YYEKEE come from the germline V gene (reference sequence). V lost 2 bases and J lost 6; bases outside the gene matches: 4. This CDR3 is built from 13 residues. The CDR3 DNA is TGTGCCAGCAGCTTTCAGGGGGAACAGACCCAGTACTTC. The encoded protein is CASSFQGEQTQYF.

The rearrangement joins TRBV7-9 to TRBJ1-1, with 7 nucleotides matching TRBD1. The germline CDR1 and CDR2 sequences are SEHNR and FQNEAQ (reference sequence). The CDR3 loop spans 13 amino acids. Unmatched junction bases numbered 7, after V lost 3 bases and J lost 9 bases. CDR3: CASSFGSDRKAFF. In nucleotides, the CDR3 is TGTGCCAGCAGCTTTGGATCGGACAGGAAAGCTTTCTTT.

This clone was seen just once. The chain links TRBV7-2 to TRBJ2-7; D unresolved. Germline lookup yields CDR1 SGHTA and CDR2 FQGNSA. Trimming took 5 bases from V and 1 from J, leaving 6 bases between them. This CDR3 is built from 12 residues. CDR3 in DNA: TGTGCCAGCAGCAAACCGTCCTACGAGCAGTACTTC. Amino acids: CASSKPSYEQYF.

The V call is TRBV6-5, the J call TRBJ1-2; D is ambiguous. Germline V CDR1 and CDR2: MNHEY, SVGAGI. The CDR3 runs to 15 residues. Trimming shortened V by 7 bases and J by 0 bases, and 15 bases separated the two germline ends. CDR3 loop: CASIKLGSTNYGYTF. CDR3 bases: TGTGCCAGCATAAAGCTTGGGTCCACTAACTATGGCTACACCTTC.

This CDR3 is CASTPPGSGSYEQYF. Here the CDR3 DNA reads TGTGCCAGCACCCCGCCGGGGAGCGGCTCCTACGAGCAGTACTTC. The chain links TRBV28 to TRBJ2-7, with D possibly TRBD2 on 5 matching bases. Germline V gene data show CDR1 as MDHEN and CDR2 as SYDVKM. The CDR3 extends over 15 amino acids. V was cut by 7 bases and J by 0 bases, with 16 bases left in between.

This chain joins TRBV27 and TRBJ2-3, with D perhaps matching TRBD2 (5 bases). Trimming took off 6 bases at V and 2 bases at J, with 21 bases between the two ends. CDR3 length equals 17 residues. Germline CDR1 MNHEY, CDR2 SMNVEV (reference sequence). The CDR3 coding sequence is TGTGCCAGCAGCCCACGGGTTGGGGAGCGCACCACAGATACGCAGTATTTT. This gives the protein CASSPRVGERTTDTQYF.

This clone was counted once. The V gene is TRBV5-1, the J gene TRBJ2-1; 16 bases align to TRBD2. This CDR3 has 18 amino acids. In germline, CDR1 is SGHRS, CDR2 YFSETQ. J gave up 7 bases and V 4 bases, and 11 bases lay outside the gene matches. CDR3 amino acids: CASSPVPGLAGGRNEQFF. DNA of the CDR3: TGCGCCAGCAGCCCTGTCCCGGGACTAGCGGGAGGGAGGAATGAGCAGTTCTTC.

This chain uses TRBV5-1 with TRBJ2-3; TRBD2 aligns across 15 bases. The CDR3 covers 16 residues. V shed 4 bases and J 4 bases; nucleotides not matched to a gene: 4. From germline, CDR1 is SGHRS and CDR2 YFSETQ. The CDR3 loop reads CASSTGLAGGSDTQYF. The CDR3 region has the DNA TGCGCCAGCAGCACGGGACTAGCGGGAGGTTCAGATACGCAGTATTTT.